The T cell receptor beta chain under discussion was sequenced for a study of T-cell memory formation after mild COVID-19. Study-wide context: TCR clusters showed largely donor specificity. Study findings and constraints: A subset of responding clones appeared in pre-infection memory, suggesting cross-reactive memory joined. Clones contracting day 15 to 85 were balanced CD4/CD8; later expanders leaned CD4+.

CDR3 length equals 15 residues. With V trimmed by 5 bases and J by 5 bases, 6 bases remained unmatched. The germline V gene encodes CDR1 MNHEY and CDR2 SVGAGI. It was 5'RACE with constant-segment primers that produced the TCR alpha and TCR beta cDNA libraries, which carried sample barcodes and UMIs. Using its own MiXCR run on the 5' RACE reads, TCRdb lists one record per CDR3 protein. The top ten clones hold about 12% of a sample with over 450,000 distinct CDR3 sequences, about a fifth of them seen once. This clonotype was seen a handful of times. The target antigen is unknown. The receptor was derived from an adult woman who had mild COVID-19 (a few samples of this study predate the infection). Cell type and time point are not known. The material sequenced was PBMCs or a T cell subset sorted from them (not recorded which). The V and J genes are TRBV6-5 and TRBJ2-5, with 12 bases aligning to TRBD2. The CDR3 DNA reads as TGTGCCAGCAGTGTCGGACTAGCGGGAACGGAGACCCAGTACTTC. Its protein product is CASSVGLAGTETQYF.